This T cell receptor beta chain was sequenced for a study of neurological immune-mediated disorders. General observations from the study: TCR-beta repertoires seemed private in all groups, with no expanded CDR3 amino acid sequences shared. The highest TCR clonal expansion occurred in HTLV-1-associated myelopathy; multiple sclerosis fell below healthy controls.

With 10-nucleotide random UMIs, 5'RACE was used to make the cDNA. Using its own MiXCR run on the 5' RACE reads, TCRdb lists one record per CDR3 protein. The repertoire holds roughly 76,000 distinct CDR3 sequences, with roughly 13% as singletons. Of note for this clonotype: Its antigen remains unidentified.

Germline V gives CDR1 SEHNR, CDR2 FQNEAQ (reference sequence). The CDR3 spans 12 residues. V lost 2 bases, J lost 6 bases, and 7 bases lay in between. Volunteers from a blood bank in Maryland, USA, made up the healthy controls. Sequencing was carried out using PBMCs. This receptor was taken from a woman between 50 and 59 years old in good health. The chain has TRBV7-9 and TRBJ1-2; D remains unclear. The CDR3: CASSLIKNGYTF. CDR3 coding DNA: TGTGCCAGCAGCTTAATCAAGAATGGCTACACCTTC.